This T cell receptor beta chain was found in a study of blood T cells in healthy people across ages. Per sample, no less than 6 micrograms of total RNA were extracted. The trim removed 0 bases at V and 7 bases at J, leaving 4 bases unmatched. The CDR3 has 16 residues. CDR1 and CDR2 from the germline V gene are SGHVS and FQNEAQ. Together with a sample-barcoded 5' primer, a J-beta primer mix was included in a second PCR lasting about 6 to 12 cycles. Each TCR beta cDNA got a 12-nucleotide random molecular identifier. A single record per CDR3 protein comes from TCRdb applying MiXCR to the 5' RACE reads. The table has hundreds of thousands of distinct CDR3 sequences, approximately 53% seen once; the top ten hold roughly 26%. Overall study results and limits: Versus aged donors, long-lived donors had higher diversity and more naive CD4+ cells.

As to this clonotype: Its specificity is not known.

This chain joins TRBV7-8 and TRBJ2-1, with 12 bases lining up with TRBD2. This sequence originates from a middle-aged man in good health. The source material was blood. CDR3 protein: CASSLAHLAGGNEQFF. In DNA, the CDR3 is TGTGCCAGCAGCTTAGCCCACCTAGCGGGAGGGAATGAGCAGTTCTTC.